The entry that follows covers one T cell receptor beta chain sequence. No antigen is known for it. This table comes from immunoSEQ multiplex PCR, and its TCRdb copy is limited to in-frame clones, with some not included. The table has under 15,000 clones, about 95% seen once. This entry comes from a study of T cells and Merkel cell carcinoma outcomes. Study-wide findings and caveats: Merkel cell carcinoma outcomes were reportedly predicted by repertoire and T-cell density.

CDR1 is MNHEY and CDR2 is SMNVEV in the germline V gene (reference sequence). The CDR3 totals 15 residues. Trimming shortened V by 8 bases and J by 1 base, and 15 bases separated the two germline ends. Sequenced input: tumor tissue from Merkel cell carcinoma. The origin of this receptor is a human donor with Merkel cell carcinoma. This chain joins TRBV27 and TRBJ1-5; D is perhaps TRBD1 (5 bases). As DNA, the CDR3 is TGTGCCAGCGGAGTCGGGGGGACGAGCAATCAGCCCCAGCATTTT. It translates to CASGVGGTSNQPQHF.